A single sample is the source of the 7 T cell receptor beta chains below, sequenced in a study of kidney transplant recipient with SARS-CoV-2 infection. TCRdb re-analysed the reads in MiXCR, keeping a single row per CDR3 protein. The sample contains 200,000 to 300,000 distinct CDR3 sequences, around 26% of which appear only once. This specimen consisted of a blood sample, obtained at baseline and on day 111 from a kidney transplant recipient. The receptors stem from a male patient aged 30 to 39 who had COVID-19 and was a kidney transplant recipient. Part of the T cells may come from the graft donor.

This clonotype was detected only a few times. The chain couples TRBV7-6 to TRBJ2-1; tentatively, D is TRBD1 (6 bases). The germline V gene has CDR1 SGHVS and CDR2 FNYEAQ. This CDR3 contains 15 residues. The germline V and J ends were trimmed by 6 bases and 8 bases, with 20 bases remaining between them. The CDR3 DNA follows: TGTGCCAGCAGGCAGACCGGGACAAGGCCCTATGAGCAGTTCTTC. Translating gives CASRQTGTRPYEQFF.

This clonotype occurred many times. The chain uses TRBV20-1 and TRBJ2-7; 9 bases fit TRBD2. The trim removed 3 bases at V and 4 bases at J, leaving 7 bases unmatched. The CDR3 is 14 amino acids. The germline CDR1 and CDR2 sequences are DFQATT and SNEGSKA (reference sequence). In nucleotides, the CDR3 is TGCAGTGCTAGTGTTGGCGGGAGGGCGTACGAGCAGTACTTC. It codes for CSASVGGRAYEQYF.

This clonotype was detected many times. CDR3 region: CASPDSNQPQHF. In nucleotides, the CDR3 is TGTGCCAGCCCGGATAGCAATCAGCCCCAGCATTTT. V is TRBV28 and J is TRBJ1-5; D gene unclear. Between the trimmed V and J ends, which lost 8 bases and 0 bases, there was a span of 5 bases. CDR1 and CDR2 (germline): MDHEN, SYDVKM. The CDR3 has 12 residues.

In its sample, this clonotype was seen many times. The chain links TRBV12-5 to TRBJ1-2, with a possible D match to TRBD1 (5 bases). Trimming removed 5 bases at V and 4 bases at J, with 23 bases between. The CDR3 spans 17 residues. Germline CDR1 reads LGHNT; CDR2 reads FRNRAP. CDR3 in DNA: TGTGCTAGTGGTGACGCGGGTTTGCAGGGAAAGACCTATGGCTACACCTTC. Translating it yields CASGDAGLQGKTYGYTF. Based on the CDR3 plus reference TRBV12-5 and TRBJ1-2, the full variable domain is DARVTQTPRHKVTEMGQEVTMRCQPILGHNTVFWYRQTMMQGLELLAYFRNRAPLDDSGMPKDRFSAEMPDATLATLKIQPSEPRDSAVYFCASGDAGLQGKTYGYTFGSGTRLTVV.

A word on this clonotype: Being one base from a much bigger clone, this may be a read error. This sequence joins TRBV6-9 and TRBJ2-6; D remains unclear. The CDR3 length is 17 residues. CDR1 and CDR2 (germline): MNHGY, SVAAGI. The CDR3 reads CAGSFRWEQSRANVLTF. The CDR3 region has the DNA TGTGCCGGCAGTTTCAGGTGGGAACAAAGTCGGGCCAACGTCCTGACTTTC.

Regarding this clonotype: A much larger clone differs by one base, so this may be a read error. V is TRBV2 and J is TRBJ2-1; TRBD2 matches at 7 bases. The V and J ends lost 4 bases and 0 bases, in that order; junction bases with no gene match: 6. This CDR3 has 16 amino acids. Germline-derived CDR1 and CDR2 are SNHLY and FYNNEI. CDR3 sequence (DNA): TGTGCCAGCAGTGGCTGGGGAGGGAACTCCTACAATGAGCAGTTCTTC. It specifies CASSGWGGNSYNEQFF.

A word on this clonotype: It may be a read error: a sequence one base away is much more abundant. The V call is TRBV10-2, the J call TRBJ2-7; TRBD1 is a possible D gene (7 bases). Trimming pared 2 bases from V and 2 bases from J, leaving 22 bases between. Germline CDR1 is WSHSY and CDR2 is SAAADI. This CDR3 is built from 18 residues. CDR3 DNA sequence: TGCGCCAGCAGTGAGCCGGGGGCGGCGGAGGGGGCGACCTACGAGCAGTACTTC. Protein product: CASSEPGAAEGATYEQYF.